This is a list of T cell receptor beta chains from one sample in a study of T cell responses to AZD1222 COVID-19 vaccine. Assay: immunoSEQ multiplex PCR; the TCRdb copy retains only in-frame clones and omits some. The top ten hold approximately 1.5% of the sample, which has about 150,000 clones, around nine tenths seen once. Sequenced here: peripheral blood, sampled 28 days after the second AZD1222 dose. These receptors were obtained from an adult who received the AZD1222 COVID-19 vaccine. Both conserved end residues are part of each CDR3. A D gene is named only where the DNA matches it firmly. Only part of the rows carry a size: once, few, many, or a class if the clone is expanded.

clone_size j_call v_call d_call cdr3_aa cdr3_nt
NA TRBJ1-2 TRBV30 TRBD1 CALTIWAQGDRFITF TGTGCCCTAACTATCTGGGCCCAGGGGGATCGATTCATCACCTTC
NA TRBJ2-7 TRBV28 NA CASSLGGYEQYF TGTGCCAGCAGTTTAGGTGGGTACGAGCAGTACTTC
NA TRBJ1-5 TRBV5-8 NA CASSLERGGPNQPQHF TGTGCCAGCAGCTTGGAGCGGGGGGGTCCCAATCAGCCCCAGCATTTT
NA TRBJ2-7 TRBV6-2/TRBV6-3 TRBD1 CASSYSNPIPRDRDVHEQYF TGTGCCAGCAGTTACTCGAACCCCATCCCCCGGGACAGGGATGTCCACGAGCAGTACTTC
once TRBJ2-3 TRBV4-1 NA CASSQSKVAYPSTDTQYF TGCGCCAGCAGCCAATCTAAGGTGGCCTATCCTAGCACAGATACGCAGTATTTT
NA TRBJ2-3 TRBV7-9 NA CASSPPFRTSTDTQYF TGTGCCAGCAGCCCTCCTTTTCGGACCAGCACAGATACGCAGTATTTT
NA TRBJ2-7 TRBV13 NA CASSLGTRSYEQYF TGTGCCAGCAGCTTGGGGACCCGCTCCTACGAGCAGTACTTC
NA TRBJ2-7 TRBV5-4 NA CASSTQIRGAYEQYF TGTGCCAGCAGCACCCAAATTCGGGGTGCCTACGAGCAGTACTTC
once TRBJ2-2 TRBV30 NA CARARANTGELFF TGTGCCCGTGCCAGGGCTAACACCGGGGAGCTGTTTTTT
NA TRBJ1-3 TRBV7-2 TRBD1 CASSLAPHDRTGDGNTIYF TGTGCCAGCAGCTTAGCTCCCCACGATCGGACAGGGGACGGAAACACCATATATTTT
once TRBJ1-2 TRBV5-1 TRBD1 CASTDGTGPRGYGYTF TGCGCCAGCACTGACGGGACAGGGCCCCGTGGCTATGGCTACACCTTC
NA TRBJ2-2 TRBV19 NA CASRVTGAGTGELFF TGTGCCAGTAGGGTCACGGGGGCAGGCACCGGGGAGCTGTTTTTT
NA TRBJ2-2 TRBV28 NA CASSPRSLRLRDTGELFF TGTGCCAGCAGTCCACGATCCCTGCGGTTACGGGACACCGGGGAGCTGTTTTTT
NA TRBJ1-1 TRBV7-9 NA CASSSSPGTRVTNTEAFF TGTGCCAGCAGCTCTTCACCCGGGACAAGGGTAACGAACACTGAAGCTTTCTTT
NA TRBJ2-2 TRBV2 NA CASTHLNTGELFF TGTGCCAGCACCCACCTTAACACCGGGGAGCTGTTTTTT
NA TRBJ1-5 TRBV19 TRBD1 CASSIFQGAEFQPQHF TGTGCCAGTAGTATATTCCAGGGGGCGGAATTTCAGCCCCAGCATTTT
NA TRBJ2-1 TRBV7-9 TRBD2 CASSSPPKRGPYNEQFF TGTGCCAGCAGCTCGCCCCCCAAGCGGGGACCCTACAATGAGCAGTTCTTC
NA TRBJ1-3 TRBV4-1 NA CASSPGHTSGNTIYF TGCGCCAGCAGCCCAGGACATACCTCTGGAAACACCATATATTTT
NA TRBJ1-3 TRBV2 NA CASSPQGNTIYF TGTGCCAGCAGTCCGCAGGGGAACACCATATATTTT
NA TRBJ1-1 TRBV27 NA CASSPTGGGTEAFF TGTGCCAGCAGTCCCACGGGGGGAGGCACTGAAGCTTTCTTT
few TRBJ2-7 TRBV7-3 NA CASSVGPTSEQYF TGTGCCAGCAGTGTAGGGCCGACCTCCGAGCAGTACTTC
NA TRBJ1-1 TRBV15 NA CATHQAHVDTEAFF TGTGCCACCCACCAGGCCCACGTTGACACTGAAGCTTTCTTT